The clone carrying this T cell receptor beta chain occurred many times. Its matching antigen is unknown. The data originate from a study of neurological immune-mediated disorders. Study-level findings and limits: HTLV-1-associated myelopathy ranked highest for TCR clonal expansion and multiple sclerosis lowest, beneath healthy controls. No expanded-clone CDR3 amino acid sequence recurred across subjects, suggesting private TCR-beta repertoires. A possible signature appeared as one related-CDR3 cluster, in which phylogenetic grouping placed the repertoires of 18 of 34 multiple sclerosis patients.

cDNA was made by 5'RACE with 10-nucleotide random UMIs. TCRdb re-derived calls from the 5' RACE reads in MiXCR, one entry per CDR3 protein. This table holds more than 35,000 distinct CDR3 sequences, 2.5% to 3.5% found once. This clonotype was obtained from a woman between 50 and 59 years old with multiple sclerosis. Sequences were obtained from PBMCs.

The CDR3, as DNA: TGCGCCAGCAGCGCCACAACCGGGACTAGCGGGGGGGCAACCTACAATGAGCAGTTCTTC. Its protein product is CASSATTGTSGGATYNEQFF. The chain is built from TRBV5-1 and TRBJ2-1, with TRBD2 identical over 16 bases. The CDR3 is made up of 20 amino acids. Trimming took 4 bases from V and 2 from J; bases not matched to a gene: 12. Germline CDR1 is SGHRS and CDR2 is YFSETQ.